The rows below give T cell receptor beta chains drawn from one sample of a study of T cells in Graves' hyperthyroidism and ophthalmopathy. TCRdb re-derived calls from the multiplex PCR reads in MiXCR, one entry per CDR3 protein. Of hundreds of thousands of distinct CDR3 sequences listed, over 35% are singletons. The sequenced material came from blood. Receptors were obtained from a man aged 18 to 29 with Graves' hyperthyroidism. CDR3s include the opening cysteine and the closing phenylalanine or tryptophan. D genes are given only for firm matches. A row's size may be missing; if present it is once, few, many or a size class.

V	D	size	J	DNA	CDR3
TRBV7-9	NA	many	TRBJ2-2	TGTGCCAGCAGCCCCCTCGACAGGTGGGGCACCGGGGAGCTGTTTTTT	CASSPLDRWGTGELFF
TRBV7-3	NA	NA	TRBJ1-1	TGTGCCAGCAGCCAAAGAGGTTACTCTGAAGCTTTCTTT	CASSQRGYSEAFF
TRBV29-1	NA	NA	TRBJ2-7	TGCAGCGTTGAAGCAGGGCATGGCATCTACGAGCAGTACTTC	CSVEAGHGIYEQYF
TRBV20-1	TRBD2	few	TRBJ2-5	TGCAGTGCTAGCGCTCTCTGGGAAGCGGGAGAACAAGAGACCCAGTACTTC	CSASALWEAGEQETQYF
TRBV5-1	TRBD1	NA	TRBJ1-2	TGCGCCAGCAAAGCAGGGGGTGGGAACTATGGCTACACCTTC	CASKAGGGNYGYTF
TRBV6-5	NA	NA	TRBJ2-7	TGTGCCAGCAGTCACGACGGGGTCGAGCAGTACTTC	CASSHDGVEQYF
TRBV4-1	NA	NA	TRBJ1-6	TGCGCCAGCAGCCAAGTAGGGCCTCACGAAAATTCACCCCTCCACTTT	CASSQVGPHENSPLHF
TRBV7-2	TRBD2	few	TRBJ2-5	TGTGCCAGCAGCTTCCGGACTAGCGGGGGGCCAGAAGAGACCCAGTACTTC	CASSFRTSGGPEETQYF
TRBV19	NA	NA	TRBJ1-6	TGTGCCAGTAGTATGAACGCCGGCTCCTATAATTCACCCCTCCACTTT	CASSMNAGSYNSPLHF
TRBV7-2	NA	many	TRBJ2-7	TGTGCCAGCAGCTTAGCTCCGACCTACGAGCAGTACTTC	CASSLAPTYEQYF
TRBV10-3	TRBD2	many	TRBJ2-7	TGTGCCATCAGTGCTTGGTCCGGGGGGTACGAGCAGTACTTC	CAISAWSGGYEQYF
TRBV6-6	TRBD1	few	TRBJ1-1	TGTGCCAGCACCCCGGGACAGTCAGCTTTCTTT	CASTPGQSAFF
TRBV19	TRBD1	NA	TRBJ1-1	TGTGCCGGGACCAACACCAGGGGGGAATGCACTGAAGCTTTCTTT	CAGTNTRGECTEAFF
TRBV20-1	NA	NA	TRBJ1-1	TGCAGTGCTAGGGTCGATTTATCGAACACTGAAGCTTTCTTT	CSARVDLSNTEAFF
TRBV7-9	NA	few	TRBJ2-5	TGTGCCAGCAGCTTAGATCGATGGCAGTACCAAGAGACCCAGTACTTC	CASSLDRWQYQETQYF
TRBV7-6	NA	many	TRBJ1-1	TGTGCCACCATCATGAACACTGAAGCTTTCTTT	CATIMNTEAFF
TRBV20-1	NA	many	TRBJ1-2	TGCAGTGCTCACGGGGATGGCTACACCTTC	CSAHGDGYTF
TRBV7-9	NA	many	TRBJ1-6	TGTGCCAGCAGCCAGGTGGACCCCCTCCACTTT	CASSQVDPLHF
TRBV19	TRBD1	NA	TRBJ1-2	TGTGCCAGCTACTTTGGGACAGGGACGAAGAACTACACCTTC	CASYFGTGTKNYTF
TRBV7-2	TRBD1	few	TRBJ1-3	TGTGCCAGCAGCCCCTCTTCAGGGGGGGGAAACACCATATATTTT	CASSPSSGGGNTIYF
TRBV20-1	TRBD1	NA	TRBJ1-6	TGCAGTCTAGCGACAGGGGGGAATTCACCCCTCCACTTT	CSLATGGNSPLHF
TRBV7-2	TRBD2	NA	TRBJ2-5	TGTGCCAGCAGCTTGGGACTAGCGGAAGAAGAGACCCAGTACTTC	CASSLGLAEEETQYF
TRBV5-5	NA	NA	TRBJ2-7	TGCGCCAGCAGCCAAGCTAGGGGGAGGTACGAGCAGTACTTC	CASSQARGRYEQYF
TRBV7-9	TRBD2	many	TRBJ2-7	TGTGCCAGCAGCCCACCGGGACTAGCGGGAGGGCCAGGCGAGCAGTGGCACTTC	CASSPPGLAGGPGEQWHF
TRBV2	NA	NA	TRBJ2-6	TGTGCCAGCAGCTCCTTACTAGTGACTTTC	CASSSLLVTF
TRBV20-1	NA	few	TRBJ2-7	TGCAGTGCTAGAGTGACAGGAACCTACGAGCAGTACTTC	CSARVTGTYEQYF
TRBV6-5	TRBD1	few	TRBJ2-7	TGTGCCAGCAGTTCGACAGGGTTCCACGAGCAGTACTTC	CASSSTGFHEQYF
TRBV5-1	NA	few	TRBJ1-1	TGCGCCAGCAGCCGGACAGTGGTGGACACTGAAGCTTTCTTT	CASSRTVVDTEAFF
TRBV12-3/TRBV12-4	NA	NA	TRBJ1-2	TGTGCCAGCAGTTTAGTCCAGGGAGGCTATGGCTACACCTTC	CASSLVQGGYGYTF
TRBV7-2	TRBD1	NA	TRBJ2-2	TGTGCCAGCAGCGGCGGGACAGGGGCCACCGGGGAGCTGTTTTTT	CASSGGTGATGELFF
TRBV7-4	NA	NA	TRBJ2-5	TGTGCCAGCAGCTTGGAGGGGCAGGGGGTTGAGACCCAGTACTTC	CASSLEGQGVETQYF
TRBV6-5	NA	NA	TRBJ1-5	TGTGCCAGCACGGCCCTAGAACGTCAGCCCCAGCATTTT	CASTALERQPQHF
TRBV7-9	TRBD1	NA	TRBJ2-2	TGTGCCAGCAGCACAGGGGCGCCGAACGCCGGGGAGCTGTTTTTT	CASSTGAPNAGELFF
TRBV6-6	NA	NA	TRBJ2-6	TGTGCCAGCAGTTACGGCAGGGATCCTGGGGCCAACGTCCTGACTTTC	CASSYGRDPGANVLTF
TRBV19	TRBD1	NA	TRBJ1-6	TGTGCCAGTAGTAATCAGGGACAGGATAATTCACCCCTCCACTTT	CASSNQGQDNSPLHF
TRBV20-1	NA	few	TRBJ2-7	TGCAGTGCTAGAAAGTACGCGGGAAACGAGCAGTACTTC	CSARKYAGNEQYF
TRBV25-1	NA	NA	TRBJ1-1	TGTGCCAGTTTGGGGGGACGGCAGAAAGCTTTCTTT	CASLGGRQKAFF
TRBV10-3	NA	many	TRBJ2-6	TGTGCCATCAGTGACACACGGGCCTCTGGGGCCAACGTCCTGACTTTC	CAISDTRASGANVLTF
TRBV25-1	NA	NA	TRBJ1-2	TGTGCCAGCTTGGACAGCTATGGCTACACCTTC	CASLDSYGYTF
TRBV6-5	TRBD1	few	TRBJ1-5	TGTGCCAGCAGCAGGACAGGGGAGGACAATCAGCCCCAGCATTTT	CASSRTGEDNQPQHF
TRBV6-6	NA	NA	TRBJ1-3	TGTGCCAGCGGCTTGCCTTCTGGAAACACCATATATTTT	CASGLPSGNTIYF
TRBV12-3/TRBV12-4	TRBD1	few	TRBJ1-5	TGTGCCAGCACCTACGCGGGACAGGGAAGGCAGCCCCAGCATTTT	CASTYAGQGRQPQHF
TRBV19	NA	many	TRBJ1-3	TGTGCCACCCTCCCCCGACACTCTGGAAACACCATATATTTT	CATLPRHSGNTIYF
TRBV24-1	NA	NA	TRBJ2-7	TGTGCCACCAGTGATCCGGGCACCTACGAGCAGTACTTC	CATSDPGTYEQYF
TRBV29-1	NA	NA	TRBJ2-1	TGCAGCGTTGAGACACTGGACCTCTACAATGAGCAGTTCTTC	CSVETLDLYNEQFF
TRBV7-2	TRBD1	NA	TRBJ1-6	TGTGCCAGCAGTCTACTGGGGGACAGGGGCTCACCCCTCCACTTT	CASSLLGDRGSPLHF
TRBV29-1	NA	NA	TRBJ1-6	TGCAGCTTGATTGGCCGAAATTCACCCCTCCACTTT	CSLIGRNSPLHF
TRBV9	TRBD1	NA	TRBJ1-6	TGTGCCAGCAGCAACTCGGGACAGCCGTATAATTCACCCCTCCACTTT	CASSNSGQPYNSPLHF
TRBV7-9	TRBD1	NA	TRBJ2-7	TGTGCCAGCAGCTTAGCGGACAGGGGACCACTCGAGCAGTACTTC	CASSLADRGPLEQYF
TRBV20-1	NA	many	TRBJ1-1	TGCAGTGCTAGAGATTTGGGGGGCTTCACTGAAGCTTTCTTT	CSARDLGGFTEAFF
TRBV6-2/TRBV6-3	TRBD2	NA	TRBJ2-5	TGTGCCAGCAGCCCGGGACTAGCGGGAGTCGGGTCTAGTGAGACCCAGTACTTC	CASSPGLAGVGSSETQYF
TRBV6-5	NA	NA	TRBJ2-7	TGTGCCAGCAGTTTCCGCACCGAGCAGTACTTC	CASSFRTEQYF